This T cell receptor (beta chain) was sequenced for a study of T-cell memory formation after mild COVID-19. Regarding the study as a whole: In second-wave clones peaking day 37, SARS-CoV-2 specificity remained unconfirmed.

This clonotype was seen more than once but under ten times. Its target is not known. TCRdb ran MiXCR on the 5' RACE reads and lists one entry per CDR3 protein. Among more than 150,000 distinct CDR3 sequences listed, less than 20% were seen once. This CDR3 comprises 16 residues. With 2 bases removed from V and 0 bases from J, the gap between germline ends came to 13 bases. The germline V gene has CDR1 SGHDT and CDR2 YYEEEE. V and J are TRBV5-6 and TRBJ2-3; D ambiguous. The receptor comes from a man younger than 30 who had mild COVID-19 (a few samples of this study predate the infection). Cell type and time point are not known. Sequencing was done on a sample of PBMCs or a T cell subset sorted from them (not recorded which). The CDR3 DNA is TGTGCCAGCAGCTTAGTTAGGCAGCCTAGCACAGATACGCAGTATTTT. Its protein product is CASSLVRQPSTDTQYF.